Listed below are T cell receptor beta chains from one sample, sequenced in a study of T-cell reconstitution after alpha-beta-depleted transplantation in children. One entry per CDR3 protein results from TCRdb running MiXCR on the PCR reads. The data show roughly 500,000 distinct CDR3 sequences, about a sixth seen once. The sequencing used PBMCs from the stem cell graft donor, collected from the stem cell graft. The source is a human donor who donated a stem cell graft to a child with acute lymphoblastic leukemia. CDR3s include the opening cysteine and the closing phenylalanine or tryptophan. Some rows mark clone size as missing; the rest say once, few, many or name a class of expanded clone.

V,size,J,CDR3
TRBV27,few,TRBJ2-3,CASRPGQGNRGTDTQYF
TRBV29-1,-,TRBJ2-2,CSDGLDGFTGELFF
TRBV27,few,TRBJ2-7,CASSSYRERYEQYF
TRBV10-3,few,TRBJ1-5,CATSKQGLRNQPQHF
TRBV29-1,-,TRBJ2-3,CSVERTGLKLGASDTQYF
TRBV7-9,-,TRBJ2-1,CASRDGTSGSRYNEQFF
TRBV5-1,few,TRBJ2-1,CASSLPRSNRRTSDNEQFF
TRBV18,few,TRBJ1-1,CASSPFHGNTEAFF
TRBV20-1,few,TRBJ2-7,CSATDPLTYEQYF
TRBV7-9,-,TRBJ2-2,CASSSFGGSGAGELFF
TRBV21-1,few,TRBJ2-2,CASSPPGGGGFANTGELFF
TRBV7-9,few,TRBJ1-4,CASSGGGNEKLFF
TRBV20-1,few,TRBJ2-7,CSARDRGRASGISSYEQYF
TRBV12-3/TRBV12-4,few,TRBJ2-5,CASSPPGQGAWETQYF
TRBV7-8,many,TRBJ2-1,CASSLLRNEQFF
TRBV7-8,few,TRBJ2-1,CASRKTSGTFNEQFF
TRBV6-1,few,TRBJ2-1,CASRRTSGSQSEQFF
TRBV30,-,TRBJ2-7,CAWSVGRDEQYF
TRBV5-1,-,TRBJ2-5,CASSPGRTQETQYF
TRBV5-6,few,TRBJ2-3,CASSLSALLWTDTQYF
TRBV4-2,-,TRBJ2-7,CASSPNQLAYEQYF
TRBV9,few,TRBJ2-7,CASSSAGGPYEQYF
TRBV12-3/TRBV12-4,few,TRBJ2-2,CASSFPTGGIGELFF
TRBV6-2/TRBV6-3,-,TRBJ1-2,CASTTDVTWVGYTF
TRBV7-9,-,TRBJ1-2,CASSQGTWGYGYTF
TRBV30,once,TRBJ2-2,CAWSPWTATGELFF
TRBV19,-,TRBJ1-5,CASRLRQGNQPQHF
TRBV2,-,TRBJ2-7,CASRGLTVREQYF
TRBV27,few,TRBJ2-7,CASSFWGVDEQYF
TRBV12-3/TRBV12-4,-,TRBJ1-1,CASSSATVNTEAFF
TRBV27,-,TRBJ2-1,CASSPRLAPSEQFF
TRBV29-1,few,TRBJ2-1,CSGLAVSYNEQFF
TRBV29-1,few,TRBJ1-1,CSAPGTGGVNTEAFF
TRBV27,-,TRBJ1-2,CASKISGTGSYGYTF
TRBV18,few,TRBJ2-2,CASSPLLDTGELFF
TRBV9,few,TRBJ1-6,CASSVEGFPYNSPLHF
TRBV12-3/TRBV12-4,-,TRBJ2-3,CASSFSGGFTDTQYF
TRBV5-1,few,TRBJ1-3,CASSLEGNRGPSGNTIYF
TRBV5-1,few,TRBJ2-7,CASSLAYSGTARSSYEQYF
TRBV11-2,-,TRBJ2-3,CASSRMTVSSTDTQYF
TRBV10-3,few,TRBJ2-7,CAISETTGLERPLGEQYF
TRBV10-2,few,TRBJ2-2,CASRDPLRHTGELFF
TRBV10-3,-,TRBJ1-1,CASSFETEAFF
TRBV13,-,TRBJ1-2,CASSRTKGQIIYGYTF
TRBV14,few,TRBJ2-1,CASSPVVGQADYNEQFF
TRBV20-1,few,TRBJ2-1,CSARELADDEQFF
TRBV5-1,-,TRBJ2-3,CASSWLQDGFTDTQYF
TRBV9,-,TRBJ2-1,CASSFGTSGDNEQFF
TRBV12-3/TRBV12-4,many,TRBJ2-2,CASSFAGRTGELFF
TRBV7-9,-,TRBJ1-1,CASSLQLSTEAFF
TRBV29-1,once,TRBJ1-5,CSVGQGRGQPQHF
TRBV7-3,-,TRBJ2-1,CASSLHSSGNNEQFF
TRBV6-2/TRBV6-3,-,TRBJ1-5,CASRPRQGGNQPQHF
TRBV20-1,few,TRBJ2-7,CSASRRGWLAGGRAYEQYF
TRBV27,few,TRBJ1-4,CASRTGVREKLFF